This T cell receptor beta chain was documented in a study of cytomegalovirus exposure and HLA in healthy donors. Healthy bone marrow donors made up the donors. This CDR3 is 13 amino acids long. Trimming removed 4 bases from V and 6 bases from J; junction bases left unmatched: 4. The germline CDR1 and CDR2 sequences are SNHLY and FYNNEI. PCR involved 60 Vbeta and 13 Jbeta primers. The protocol was immunoSEQ multiplex PCR, while the TCRdb copy is restricted to in-frame clones and leaves out a portion. The profile shows about 120,000 clones, approximately 80% of them singletons. The chain combines TRBV2 with TRBJ1-1; 8 positions match TRBD1. The receptor comes from a woman between 18 and 29 years old in good health and CMV-seronegative. The sequenced sample consisted of PBMCs. CDR3 sequence: CASSVRGRSEAFF. The CDR3 coding sequence is TGTGCCAGCAGTGTCAGGGGGCGTTCTGAAGCTTTCTTT.